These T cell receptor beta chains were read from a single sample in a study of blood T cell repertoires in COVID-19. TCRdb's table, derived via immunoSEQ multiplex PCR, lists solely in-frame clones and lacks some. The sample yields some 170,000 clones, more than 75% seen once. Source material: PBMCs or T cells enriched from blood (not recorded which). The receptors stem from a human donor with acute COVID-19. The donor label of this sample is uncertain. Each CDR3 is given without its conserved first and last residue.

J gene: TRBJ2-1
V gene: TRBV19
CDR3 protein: ASSPRLAGGHNEQF

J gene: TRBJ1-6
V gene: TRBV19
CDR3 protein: ASSQTGGIGNSPLH

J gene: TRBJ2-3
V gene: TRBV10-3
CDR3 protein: AISDPPNLLAGASTDTQY

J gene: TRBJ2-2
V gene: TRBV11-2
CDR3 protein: ASSGGVLRAGELF

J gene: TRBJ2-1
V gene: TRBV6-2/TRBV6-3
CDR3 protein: ASSYSNAGGNEQF

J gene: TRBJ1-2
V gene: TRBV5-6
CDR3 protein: ASSLEGGYGYT

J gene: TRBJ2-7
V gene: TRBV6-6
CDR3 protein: ASSPEVEAEQY

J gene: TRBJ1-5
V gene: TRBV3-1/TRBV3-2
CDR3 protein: ASSRGQCLIGGQPQH

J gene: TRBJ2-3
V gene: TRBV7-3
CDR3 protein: ASSLMAGDLDTQY

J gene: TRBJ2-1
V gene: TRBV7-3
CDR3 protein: ASSLPGQGANEQF

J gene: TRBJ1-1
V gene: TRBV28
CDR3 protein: ASSSTVTGTNTEAF

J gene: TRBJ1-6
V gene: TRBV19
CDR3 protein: ASSTGQVDSPLH

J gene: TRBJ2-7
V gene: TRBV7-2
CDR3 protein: ASSFAGGKYEQY

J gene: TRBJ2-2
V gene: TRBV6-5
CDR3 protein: ASIGAGTGELF

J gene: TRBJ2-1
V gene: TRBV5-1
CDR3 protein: ASSLLAGPDNEQF

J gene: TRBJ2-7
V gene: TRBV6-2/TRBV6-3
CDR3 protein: ASSPRQHYEQY

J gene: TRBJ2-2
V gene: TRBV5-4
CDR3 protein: ASSLLASGDTGELF

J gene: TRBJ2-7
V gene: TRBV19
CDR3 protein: ASSIQGAPGEQY

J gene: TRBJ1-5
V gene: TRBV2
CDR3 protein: ASSTGMNQPQH

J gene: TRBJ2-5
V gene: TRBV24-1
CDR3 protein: ATSDFGWTTGRLETQY

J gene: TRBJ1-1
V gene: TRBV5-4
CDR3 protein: ASSLGQGGTEAF

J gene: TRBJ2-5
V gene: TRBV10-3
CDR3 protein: AIRERGGQETQY

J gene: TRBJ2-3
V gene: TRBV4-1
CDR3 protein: ASSHLADTQY

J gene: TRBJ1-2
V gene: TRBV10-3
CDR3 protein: AISEGTGYGYT

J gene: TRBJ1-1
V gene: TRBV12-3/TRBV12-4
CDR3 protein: ASSLQGNTEAF

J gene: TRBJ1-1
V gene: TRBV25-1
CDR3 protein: ASSPRTDWNTEAF

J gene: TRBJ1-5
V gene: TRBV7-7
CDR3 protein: ASSLDINQPQH

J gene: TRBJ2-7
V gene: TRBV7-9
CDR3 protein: ASSSSLAPYEQY

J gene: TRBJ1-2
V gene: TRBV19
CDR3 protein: ASSINNYGYT

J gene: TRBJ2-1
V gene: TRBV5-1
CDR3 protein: ASSSGLAGVYNEQF

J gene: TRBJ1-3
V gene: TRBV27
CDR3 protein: ASRGQGIGNTIY

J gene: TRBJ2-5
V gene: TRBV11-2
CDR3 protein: ASSWGGLAGEETQY

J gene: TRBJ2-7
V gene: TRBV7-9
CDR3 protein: ASSPGLYYEQY

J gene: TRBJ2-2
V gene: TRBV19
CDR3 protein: ASSLWAQTTGELF

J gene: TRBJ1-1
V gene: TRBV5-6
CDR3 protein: ASSLGQEAF

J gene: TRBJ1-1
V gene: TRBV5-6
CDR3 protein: ASSRGTGGYGAF

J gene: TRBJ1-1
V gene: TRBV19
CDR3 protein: ASSSSPGTANTEAF

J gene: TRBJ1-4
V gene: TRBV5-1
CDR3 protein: ASSQQGSTNEKLF

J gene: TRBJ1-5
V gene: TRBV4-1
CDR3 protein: ASSPQFTVTNQPQH

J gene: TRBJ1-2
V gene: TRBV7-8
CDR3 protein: ASSLGEGAYGYT

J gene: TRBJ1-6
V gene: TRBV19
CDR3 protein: ASSIEGVDNSPLH

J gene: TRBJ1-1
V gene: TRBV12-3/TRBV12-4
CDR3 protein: ASSSGGMAAF